The rows below give T cell receptor beta chains drawn from one sample of a study of cytomegalovirus exposure and HLA in healthy donors. Produced via immunoSEQ multiplex PCR; TCRdb's table is partial and in-frame only. In the table there are roughly 100,000 clones, about four fifths of which are singletons. The sample comprised PBMCs. These receptors were collected from a woman in her 40s in good health and CMV-seronegative. CDR3s include the opening cysteine and the closing phenylalanine or tryptophan. D genes are given only for firm matches. Only some rows state a clone size, as once, few, many or a class for expanded clones.

d_call | j_call | v_call | clone_size | cdr3_nt | cdr3_aa
. | TRBJ2-3 | TRBV10-1 | . | TGCGCCAGCAGTGACCCAGGGGATACGCAGTATTTT | CASSDPGDTQYF
TRBD1 | TRBJ2-1 | TRBV5-1 | few | TGCGCCAGCAGCTTGGTCCGGGACAGGGGTTACAATGAGCAGTTCTTC | CASSLVRDRGYNEQFF
TRBD2 | TRBJ2-7 | TRBV6-1 | . | TGTGCCAGCAGTGAAGTGGGGCTAGCGGGGGCCCGGGCAAGGGAGCAGTACTTC | CASSEVGLAGARAREQYF
TRBD1 | TRBJ2-2 | TRBV19 | few | TGTGCCAGTAGCCTGACAGGGGCCAACACCGGGGAGCTGTTTTTT | CASSLTGANTGELFF
. | TRBJ2-5 | TRBV5-1 | once | TGCGCCAGCAGCTTGGGGCGGCCCGCGGAGACCCAGTACTTC | CASSLGRPAETQYF
. | TRBJ2-1 | TRBV4-1 | . | TGCGCCAGCAGCCAAGGGCCACAAGGGGGGGTTTCCTACAATGAGCAGTTCTTC | CASSQGPQGGVSYNEQFF
. | TRBJ2-5 | TRBV6-5 | . | TGTGCCAGCATTCAGGACAGGGAGGGAGAGACCCAGTACTTC | CASIQDREGETQYF
. | TRBJ2-5 | TRBV10-3 | . | TGTGCCATCAGTGAGCGGGGGAAAATGGAGACCCAGTACTTC | CAISERGKMETQYF
TRBD2 | TRBJ2-1 | TRBV7-2 | . | TGTGCCAGCAGCCGACTAGCGACCCATGAGCAGTTCTTC | CASSRLATHEQFF
. | TRBJ1-5 | TRBV7-2 | . | TGTGCCAGCAGCTTAGGCGGTTTCGCAGACTACAATCAGCCCCAGCATTTT | CASSLGGFADYNQPQHF
TRBD1 | TRBJ2-1 | TRBV6-5 | few | TGTGCCAGCAGCTACACGGGACAGGGGGCTAGGGTTGAGCAGTTCTTC | CASSYTGQGARVEQFF
. | TRBJ1-2 | TRBV9 | . | TGTGCCAGCAGCGTAGGTACAGGGAGCTATGGCTACACCTTC | CASSVGTGSYGYTF
. | TRBJ2-7 | TRBV10-1 | . | TGCGCCAGCAGTGAGTCGGCAGGCTACGAGCAGTACTTC | CASSESAGYEQYF
. | TRBJ1-1 | TRBV19 | few | TGTGCCAGTAGTATAGTCGCCGGGAACACTGAAGCTTTCTTT | CASSIVAGNTEAFF
TRBD2 | TRBJ2-1 | TRBV5-1 | . | TGCGCCAGCAGTCCTAATAGCGGGAGGGCCCTCGATGAGCAGTTCTTC | CASSPNSGRALDEQFF
TRBD1 | TRBJ1-6 | TRBV10-3 | . | TGTGCCATCAGTGAGTCGATGGTGGACAGGCCCCTCCACTTT | CAISESMVDRPLHF
. | TRBJ2-7 | TRBV7-9 | few | TGTTCCAGCAGCTTAGGGTCTACGGTCCTCTACTTC | CSSSLGSTVLYF
. | TRBJ1-6 | TRBV30 | . | TGTGCCTGGAGTGTATCGTATAATTCACCCCTCCACTTT | CAWSVSYNSPLHF
. | TRBJ1-2 | TRBV5-1 | . | TGCGCCAGCAGCCAAGGTAGCACAGGCCCCAACTATGGCTACACCTTC | CASSQGSTGPNYGYTF
. | TRBJ2-7 | TRBV6-5 | . | TGTGCCAGCAGAAAGCCCGGCGGGAACTACGAGCAGTACTTC | CASRKPGGNYEQYF
. | TRBJ1-3 | TRBV18 | . | TGTGCCAGCTCACAACAACACAGGGCTGGAAACACCATATATTTT | CASSQQHRAGNTIYF
. | TRBJ2-1 | TRBV12-5 | . | TGTGCTAGTGGTTTGGACCCCTGGGGCGCCTACAATGAGCAGTTCTTC | CASGLDPWGAYNEQFF
. | TRBJ2-7 | TRBV6-6 | . | TGTGCCAGCAGTTCTTGGCCCGGCGGCTCCTACGAGCAGTACTTC | CASSSWPGGSYEQYF